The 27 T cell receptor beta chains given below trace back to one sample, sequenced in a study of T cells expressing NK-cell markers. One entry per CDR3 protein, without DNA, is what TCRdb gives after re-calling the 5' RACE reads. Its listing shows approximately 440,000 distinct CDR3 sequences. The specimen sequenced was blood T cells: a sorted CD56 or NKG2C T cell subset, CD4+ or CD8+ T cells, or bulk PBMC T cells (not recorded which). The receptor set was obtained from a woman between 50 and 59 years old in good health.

The CDR3: CASRVGGGTEAFF. The chain has TRBV5-1 and TRBJ1-1; TCRdb reports TRBD1, a call that lacks DNA to check it against. The CDR3 is made up of 13 amino acids. Germline CDR1 and CDR2: SGHRS and YFSETQ.

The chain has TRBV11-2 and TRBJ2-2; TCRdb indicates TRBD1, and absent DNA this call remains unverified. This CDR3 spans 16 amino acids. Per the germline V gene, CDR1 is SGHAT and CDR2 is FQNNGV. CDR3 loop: CASSLPLASYTGELFF.

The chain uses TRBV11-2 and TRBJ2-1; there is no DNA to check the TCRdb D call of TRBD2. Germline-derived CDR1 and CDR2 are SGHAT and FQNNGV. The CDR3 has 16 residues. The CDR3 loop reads CASSLDGREGLDEQFF.

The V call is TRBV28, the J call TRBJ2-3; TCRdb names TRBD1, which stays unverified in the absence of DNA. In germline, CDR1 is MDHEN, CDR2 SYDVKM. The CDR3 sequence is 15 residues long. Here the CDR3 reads CASSPVPPGTDTQYF.

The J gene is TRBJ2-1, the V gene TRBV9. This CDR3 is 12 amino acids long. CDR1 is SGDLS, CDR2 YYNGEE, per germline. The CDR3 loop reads CASSVSANEQFF.

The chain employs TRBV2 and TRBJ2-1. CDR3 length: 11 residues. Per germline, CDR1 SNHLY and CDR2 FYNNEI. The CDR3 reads CASSGRQPQFF.

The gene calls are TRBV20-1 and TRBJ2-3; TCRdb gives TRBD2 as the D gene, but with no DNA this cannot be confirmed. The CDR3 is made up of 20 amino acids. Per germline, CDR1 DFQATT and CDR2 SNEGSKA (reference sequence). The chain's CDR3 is CSARDGRRTSGETGPDTQYF.

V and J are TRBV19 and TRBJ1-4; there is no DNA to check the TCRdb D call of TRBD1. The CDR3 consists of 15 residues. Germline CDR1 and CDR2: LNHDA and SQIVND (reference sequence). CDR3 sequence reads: CASSPMGQPGEKLFF.

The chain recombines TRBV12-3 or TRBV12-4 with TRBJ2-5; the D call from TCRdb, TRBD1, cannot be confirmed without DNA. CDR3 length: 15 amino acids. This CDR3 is CASSLHPGTPGTQYF.

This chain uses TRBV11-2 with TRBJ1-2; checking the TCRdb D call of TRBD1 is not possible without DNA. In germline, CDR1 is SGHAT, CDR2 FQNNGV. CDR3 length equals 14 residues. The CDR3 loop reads CASSLLGDGYGYTF.

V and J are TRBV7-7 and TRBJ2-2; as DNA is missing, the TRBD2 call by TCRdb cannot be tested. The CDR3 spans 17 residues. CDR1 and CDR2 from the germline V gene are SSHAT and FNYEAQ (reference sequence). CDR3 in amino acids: CASSLRPGTSYPGELFF.

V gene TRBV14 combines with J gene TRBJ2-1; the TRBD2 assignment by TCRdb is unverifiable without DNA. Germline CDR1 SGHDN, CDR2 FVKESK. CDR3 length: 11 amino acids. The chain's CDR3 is CASGLVYEQFF.

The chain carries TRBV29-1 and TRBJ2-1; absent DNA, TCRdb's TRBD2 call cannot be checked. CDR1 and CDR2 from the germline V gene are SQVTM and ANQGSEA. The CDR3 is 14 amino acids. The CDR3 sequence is CSVVGTSGGNEQFF.

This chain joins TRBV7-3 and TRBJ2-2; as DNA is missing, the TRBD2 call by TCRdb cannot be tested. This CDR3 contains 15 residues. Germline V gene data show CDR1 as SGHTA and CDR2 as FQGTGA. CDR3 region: CASSSYRAGTGELFF.

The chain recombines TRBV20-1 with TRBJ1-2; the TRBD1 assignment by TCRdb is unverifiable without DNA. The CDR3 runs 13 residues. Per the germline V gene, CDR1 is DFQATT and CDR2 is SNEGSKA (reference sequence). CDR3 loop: CSARDPEGYGYTF.

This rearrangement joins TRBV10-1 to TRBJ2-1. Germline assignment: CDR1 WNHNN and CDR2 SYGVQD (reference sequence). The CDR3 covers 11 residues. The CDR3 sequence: CASSGDGEQFF.

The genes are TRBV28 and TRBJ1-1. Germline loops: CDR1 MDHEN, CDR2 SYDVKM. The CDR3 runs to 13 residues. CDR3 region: CASSLLGGAEAFF.

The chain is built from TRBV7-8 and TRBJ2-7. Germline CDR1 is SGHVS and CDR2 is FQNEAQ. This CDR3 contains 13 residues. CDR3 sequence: CASSPHGPYEQYF.

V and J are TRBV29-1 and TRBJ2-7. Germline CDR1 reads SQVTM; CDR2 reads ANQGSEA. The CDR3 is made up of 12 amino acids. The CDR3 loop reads CSVVLGRYEQYF.

The CDR3 loop is CATRQASGEKLFF. The chain is built from TRBV10-3 and TRBJ1-4; the D call of TRBD1 rests on TCRdb alone, since no DNA is present to check it. CDR3 size: 13 residues. Germline V gives CDR1 ENHRY, CDR2 SYGVKD.

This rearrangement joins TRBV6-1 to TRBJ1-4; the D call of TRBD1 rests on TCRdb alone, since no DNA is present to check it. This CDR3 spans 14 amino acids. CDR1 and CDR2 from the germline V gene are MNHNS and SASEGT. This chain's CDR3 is CASRIRGTNEKLFF.

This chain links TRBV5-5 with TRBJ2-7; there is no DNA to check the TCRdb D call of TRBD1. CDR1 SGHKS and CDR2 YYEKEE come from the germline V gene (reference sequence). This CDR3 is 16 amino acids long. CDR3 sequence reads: CASSLAIGTQSYEQYF.

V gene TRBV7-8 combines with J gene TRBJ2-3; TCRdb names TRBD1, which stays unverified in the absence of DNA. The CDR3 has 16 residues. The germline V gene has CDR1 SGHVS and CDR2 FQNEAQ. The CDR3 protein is CASSLAQLGVGDTQYF.

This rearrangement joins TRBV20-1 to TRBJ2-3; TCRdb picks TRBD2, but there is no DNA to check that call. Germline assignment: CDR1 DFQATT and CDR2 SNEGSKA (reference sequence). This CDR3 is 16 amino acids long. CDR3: CSASLGGRAPADTQYF.

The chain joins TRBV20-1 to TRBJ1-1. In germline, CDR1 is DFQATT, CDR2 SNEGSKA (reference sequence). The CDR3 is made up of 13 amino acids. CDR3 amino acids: CSARVGLNTEAFF.

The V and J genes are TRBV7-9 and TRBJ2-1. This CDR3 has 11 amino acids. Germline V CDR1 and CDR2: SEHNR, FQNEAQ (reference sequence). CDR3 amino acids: CASSFNNEQFF.

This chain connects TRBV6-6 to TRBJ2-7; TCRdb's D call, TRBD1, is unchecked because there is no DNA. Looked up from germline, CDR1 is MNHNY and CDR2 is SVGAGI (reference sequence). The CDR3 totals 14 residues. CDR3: CASRLRDIHDEQYF.